The rows below give T cell receptor beta chains drawn from one sample of a study of human CD4 T cells and Enterobacteriaceae. Generated by immunoSEQ multiplex PCR, the TCRdb table keeps only in-frame clones and is missing some. The sample lists tens of thousands of clones, about 80% seen once, with about 1.5% in the top ten. Input material: memory CD4+ T cells from blood. Receptor source: a human donor in good health. CDR3s include the opening cysteine and the closing phenylalanine or tryptophan. The D gene is left open where the match is weak. Clone size appears in some rows only: once, few, many, or a class for an expanded clone.

j_call	v_call	d_call	clone_size	cdr3_aa	cdr3_nt
TRBJ1-5	TRBV10-3	TRBD1	-	CATGTASNQPQHF	TGTGCCACCGGGACAGCCAGCAATCAGCCCCAGCATTTT
TRBJ2-7	TRBV5-1	TRBD2	once	CASRGGGSEYEQYF	TGCGCCAGCCGAGGCGGGGGGTCGGAATACGAGCAGTACTTC
TRBJ1-2	TRBV5-4	TRBD1	-	CASSPGQGAGGYTF	TGTGCCAGCAGCCCGGGACAGGGGGCGGGAGGCTACACCTTC
TRBJ2-1	TRBV6-1	-	-	CATEGGRNAYNEQFF	TGTGCCACCGAGGGGGGGAGAAATGCCTACAATGAGCAGTTCTTC
TRBJ2-6	TRBV19	-	-	CASSPPLYGANVLTF	TGTGCCAGTAGCCCTCCATTGTACGGGGCCAACGTCCTGACTTTC
TRBJ2-7	TRBV2	-	few	CASTWASIPDEQYF	TGTGCCAGCACGTGGGCTAGTATCCCTGACGAGCAGTACTTC
TRBJ2-2	TRBV28	-	-	CATRTSNTGELFF	TGTGCCACCCGGACCTCGAACACCGGGGAGCTGTTTTTT
TRBJ1-5	TRBV21-1	-	few	CASSKSDHSNQPQHF	TGTGCCAGCAGCAAAAGCGACCACAGCAATCAGCCCCAGCATTTT
TRBJ2-7	TRBV29-1	TRBD2	-	CSVVGGTSNEQYF	TGCAGCGTTGTGGGGGGGACTAGCAACGAGCAGTACTTC
TRBJ2-3	TRBV5-4	-	-	CASSLDRTPSTDTQYF	TGTGCCAGCAGCTTGGATAGGACGCCTAGCACAGATACGCAGTATTTT
TRBJ2-1	TRBV5-4	-	-	CASSLVRGDEQFF	TGTGCCAGCAGCTTGGTTAGGGGGGATGAGCAGTTCTTC
TRBJ1-1	TRBV5-1	-	-	CASSLDSHTEAFF	TGCGCCAGCAGCTTGGACAGCCACACTGAAGCTTTCTTT
TRBJ2-2	TRBV5-8	TRBD2	-	CASSLPLAGDDTGELFF	TGTGCCAGCAGCTTGCCTCTAGCGGGAGACGACACCGGGGAGCTGTTTTTT
TRBJ2-2	TRBV4-1	TRBD1	-	CASSPGDRATGELFF	TGCGCCAGCAGCCCCGGGGACAGGGCGACCGGGGAGCTGTTTTTT
TRBJ2-3	TRBV5-1	-	-	CASRASDTQYF	TGCGCCAGCAGGGCTTCAGATACGCAGTATTTT
TRBJ2-2	TRBV11-3	-	-	CASSLVRGTGELFF	TGTGCCAGCAGCTTAGTGAGGGGGACCGGGGAGCTGTTTTTT
TRBJ2-2	TRBV7-6	-	once	CASSPRNTGELFF	TGTGCCAGCAGCCCTAGGAACACCGGGGAGCTGTTTTTT
TRBJ2-3	TRBV6-4	TRBD2	-	CASSDTLTSAKDTQYF	TGTGCCAGCAGTGACACCCTGACTAGCGCCAAAGATACGCAGTATTTT
TRBJ1-2	TRBV27	-	once	CASSLSNAGRYTF	TGTGCCAGCAGTTTATCGAACGCGGGGCGCTACACCTTC
TRBJ2-5	TRBV25-1	-	-	CASSGLETQYF	TGTGCCAGCAGTGGGTTGGAGACCCAGTACTTC
TRBJ2-3	TRBV29-1	TRBD2	-	CSVEFSGTDTQYF	TGCAGCGTTGAGTTCAGCGGGACGGATACGCAGTATTTT
TRBJ2-2	TRBV9	-	-	CASSVAPRVRVAGELFF	TGTGCCAGCAGCGTAGCTCCGAGGGTAAGGGTCGCCGGGGAGCTGTTTTTT
TRBJ2-2	TRBV5-5	-	-	CASSFGPNTGELFF	TGTGCCAGCAGCTTCGGACCGAACACCGGGGAGCTGTTTTTT
TRBJ1-1	TRBV19	-	-	CASSGGFPPTEAFF	TGTGCCAGTAGCGGGGGGTTTCCTCCCACTGAAGCTTTCTTT
TRBJ2-6	TRBV7-3	-	-	CASSLTAVSGANVLTF	TGTGCCAGCAGCTTAACGGCGGTCTCTGGGGCCAACGTCCTGACTTTC